Listed here are 2 T cell receptor beta chains from one sample, sequenced in a study of blood T cell repertoires in COVID-19 (dated by TCRdb to 2018 to 2021). To prepare the library, the immunoSEQ multiplex PCR assay was applied. In TCRdb, the immuneACCESS table is reduced to in-frame sequences with V and J assigned. These tables do not hold every clone; where another copy was compared, an unresolved V gene accounts for under half, and the others remain unexplained. The sample contains a few hundred thousand clones, 80% to 90% of them found a single time. The top ten constitute roughly 10% of the sample. The specimen was PBMCs or T cells enriched from blood (not recorded which). The receptors shown here come from a man aged 35-49 years who had recovered from COVID-19.

J is TRBJ1-1 and V is TRBV2, with a weak D call TRBD1 (6 bases). V was trimmed by 6 bases and J by 3 bases, leaving 14 bases between them. The germline gives CDR1 SNHLY, CDR2 FYNNEI. The CDR3 covers 14 residues. CDR3 residues: CASSVQGPDTEAFF. For the CDR3, the DNA is TGTGCCAGCAGCGTCCAGGGGCCGGACACTGAAGCTTTCTTT.

The CDR3 sequence: CASSYSTVGEQYF. CDR3 bases: TGTGCCAGCAGTTACTCGACTGTCGGCGAGCAGTACTTC. The gene calls are TRBV6-5 and TRBJ2-7; D is uncertain. This CDR3 contains 13 residues. Trimming removed 0 bases at V and 6 bases at J, with 9 bases between. Per the germline V gene, CDR1 is MNHEY and CDR2 is SVGAGI.